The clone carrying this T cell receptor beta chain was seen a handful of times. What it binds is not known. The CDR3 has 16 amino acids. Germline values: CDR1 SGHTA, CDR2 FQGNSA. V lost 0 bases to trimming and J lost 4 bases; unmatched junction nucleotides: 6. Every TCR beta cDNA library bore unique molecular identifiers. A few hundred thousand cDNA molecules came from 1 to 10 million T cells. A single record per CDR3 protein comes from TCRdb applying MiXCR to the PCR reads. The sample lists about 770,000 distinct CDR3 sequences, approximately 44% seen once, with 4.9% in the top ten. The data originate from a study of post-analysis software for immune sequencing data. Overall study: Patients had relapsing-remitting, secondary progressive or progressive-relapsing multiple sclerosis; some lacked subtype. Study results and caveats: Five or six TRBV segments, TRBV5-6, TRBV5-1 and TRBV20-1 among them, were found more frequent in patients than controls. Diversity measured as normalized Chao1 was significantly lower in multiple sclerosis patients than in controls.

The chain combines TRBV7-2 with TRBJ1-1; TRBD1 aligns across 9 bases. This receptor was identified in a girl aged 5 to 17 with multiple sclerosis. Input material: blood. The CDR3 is CASSLARGQGGTEAFF. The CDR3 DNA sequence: TGTGCCAGCAGCTTAGCGAGGGGACAGGGAGGCACTGAAGCTTTCTTT.